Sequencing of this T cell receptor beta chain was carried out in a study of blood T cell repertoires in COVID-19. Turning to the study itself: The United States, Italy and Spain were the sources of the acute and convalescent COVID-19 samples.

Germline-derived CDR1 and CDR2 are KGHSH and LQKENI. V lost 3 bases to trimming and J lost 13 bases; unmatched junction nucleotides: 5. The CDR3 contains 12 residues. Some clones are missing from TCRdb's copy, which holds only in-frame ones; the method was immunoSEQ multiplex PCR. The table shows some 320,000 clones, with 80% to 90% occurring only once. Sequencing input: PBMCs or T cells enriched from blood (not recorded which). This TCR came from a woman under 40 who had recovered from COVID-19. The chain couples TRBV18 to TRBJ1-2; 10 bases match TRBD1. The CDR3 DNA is TGTGCCAGCTCACCCGGGACAGGGGATTGCACCTTC. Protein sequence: CASSPGTGDCTF.